The next 29 T cell receptor beta chains were all read from a single sample in a study of metastatic and nonmetastatic thyroid tumors. Each patient went into thyroid surgery without having received any treatment. TCRdb re-called the PCR reads with MiXCR. The table includes fewer than 30,000 clones, about 15% detected once. The sample consisted of blood. These TCRs come from a female donor with papillary thyroid cancer or a benign thyroid nodule (not recorded which). Some clones in this sample may be carry-over from other donors' samples.

This clone was seen repeatedly, ten times or more. This chain connects TRBV24-1 to TRBJ2-7, with 7 bases aligning to TRBD1. Germline lookup yields CDR1 KGHDR and CDR2 SFDVKD. Trimming took 3 bases from V and 5 from J; bases not matched to a gene: 6. This CDR3 is 14 amino acids long. The chain's CDR3 is CATSDDDRVHEQYF. DNA of the CDR3: TGTGCCACCAGTGATGATGACAGGGTGCACGAGCAGTACTTC.

This clone was seen only once. The CDR3 here is CASSLQVSSYEQYF. The CDR3 DNA reads as TGCGCCAGCAGTCTACAGGTGAGCTCCTACGAGCAGTACTTC. This sequence joins TRBV5-1 and TRBJ2-7; D may be TRBD1 (5 bases). The CDR3 is 14 residues long. The germline V gene encodes CDR1 SGHRS and CDR2 YFSETQ. With 5 bases removed from V and 0 bases from J, the gap between germline ends came to 12 bases.

The chain has TRBV19 and TRBJ1-1; D is unclear. Between the trimmed V and J ends, which lost 3 bases and 6 bases, there was a span of 5 bases. This CDR3 has 11 amino acids. CDR1 and CDR2 (germline): LNHDA, SQIVND (reference sequence). The CDR3 sequence is CASSIPSEAFF. CDR3 nucleotides: TGTGCCAGTAGTATTCCGTCTGAAGCTTTCTTT.

The sample holds a few counts of this clone. One end of the junction fails to match germline, which may point to a read error. Other DNA sequences in this sample translate to the same CDR3. The chain has TRBV19 and TRBJ2-3; weak D call: TRBD2 (5 bases). Germline loops: CDR1 LNHDA, CDR2 SQIVND (reference sequence). The CDR3 spans 12 residues. CDR3 sequence (DNA): TGTGCCAGTAGTGAGGGTTGGGATACTCAGTATTTC. Amino acid sequence: CASSEGWDTQYF.

This clone is medium-sized. The chain combines TRBV10-3 with TRBJ2-7; a weak D match, TRBD2 (5 bases). The germline gives CDR1 ENHRY, CDR2 SYGVKD. V was pared by 7 bases and J by 4 bases, with 11 bases between. This CDR3 region has 12 residues. In DNA form, the CDR3 reads TGTGCCATCACCGAGAGGGTATACGAGCAGTACTTC. The encoded protein is CAITERVYEQYF.

This clone was observed many times. The chain couples TRBV28 to TRBJ1-1; D call uncertain. The CDR3 length is 11 residues. Germline V CDR1 and CDR2: MDHEN, SYDVKM. V dropped 2 bases and J dropped 7 bases, with 5 bases sitting between them. Here the CDR3 reads CASSLSFEAFF. CDR3 DNA: TGTGCCAGCAGTTTAAGCTTTGAAGCTTTCTTT.

This clone was counted a few times. The J gene is TRBJ2-2, the V gene TRBV12-3 or TRBV12-4, with a weak D call TRBD2 (5 bases). The CDR3 runs 15 residues. Trimming removed 0 bases at V and 5 bases at J, with 10 bases between. CDR3 sequence: CASSLAAGWTGELFF. CDR3 DNA: TGTGCCAGCAGTTTAGCTGCGGGTTGGACCGGGGAGCTGTTTTTT.

The table lists this clone with many counts. The chain has TRBV30 and TRBJ2-2, with a weak D call TRBD2 (6 bases). The CDR3 loop spans 16 amino acids. The V end lost 0 bases, the J end lost 3 bases, and 14 bases lay between the germline ends. From germline, CDR1 is GTSNPN and CDR2 SVGIG (reference sequence). CDR3 amino acids: CAWSVQGGADTGELFF. In nucleotides, the CDR3 is TGTGCCTGGAGTGTTCAGGGCGGGGCTGACACCGGGGAGCTGTTTTTT.

This sequence joins TRBV5-4 and TRBJ2-2, with 10 bases lining up with TRBD1. With V trimmed by 1 base and J by 6 bases, 9 bases remained unmatched. Germline V gives CDR1 SGHNT, CDR2 YYREEE (reference sequence). CDR3 size: 17 residues. The CDR3 is CASSLIFGTGVSGELFF. Here the CDR3 DNA reads TGTGCCAGCAGCTTGATTTTCGGGACAGGGGTCTCCGGGGAGCTGTTTTTT.

The sample holds a few counts of this clone. V and J are TRBV2 and TRBJ2-1, with D possibly TRBD2 on 6 matching bases. The CDR3 sequence is 15 residues long. The germline V gene encodes CDR1 SNHLY and CDR2 FYNNEI. Trimming stripped 6 bases from V and 1 base from J, with 13 bases between. CDR3 nucleotide sequence: TGTGCCAGCAGGAGTAGCGGTTCGTCCTACAATGAGCAGTTCTTC. It yields the protein CASRSSGSSYNEQFF. Supplemented by reference TRBV2 and TRBJ2-1, the full variable domain reads EPEVTQTPSHQVTQMGQEVILRCVPISNHLYFYWYRQILGQKVEFLVSFYNNEISEKSEIFDDQFSVERPDGSNFTLKIRSTKLEDSAMYFCASRSSGSSYNEQFFGPGTRLTVL.

This clone was counted at least ten times. The rearrangement uses TRBV12-3 or TRBV12-4 and TRBJ2-1; no clear D. Trimming left V 6 bases short and J 7 bases short, with 10 bases between. The CDR3 runs 12 residues. The CDR3 DNA sequence: TGTGCCAGCAGACCCTTGGTGAATGAGCAGTTCTTC. Residues: CASRPLVNEQFF.

This chain joins TRBV7-8 and TRBJ2-1, with no clear D. This CDR3 has 15 residues. Germline CDR1 SGHVS, CDR2 FQNEAQ. The V end lost 2 bases, the J end lost 3 bases, and 11 bases lay between the germline ends. The CDR3 region has the DNA TGTGCCAGCAGCTTAAGGCGAAGATGCTACAATGAGCAGTTCTTC. It codes for CASSLRRRCYNEQFF. The whole variable domain, filled in from reference TRBV7-8 and TRBJ2-1, reads GAGVSQSPRYKVAKRGQDVALRCDPISGHVSLFWYQQALGQGPEFLTYFQNEAQLDKSGLPSDRFFAERPEGSVSTLKIQRTQQEDSAVYLCASSLRRRCYNEQFFGPGTRLTVL.

This clone was counted ten times or more. The chain carries TRBV28 and TRBJ2-7; D not certain. Trimming pared 2 bases from V and 6 bases from J, leaving 11 bases between. Germline V gene sequence: CDR1 MDHEN, CDR2 SYDVKM. CDR3 length: 13 residues. CDR3 sequence reads: CASSLGTMGEQYF. CDR3 bases: TGTGCCAGCAGTTTAGGAACGATGGGCGAGCAGTACTTC.

This clone was counted at least ten times. The chain carries TRBV25-1 and TRBJ2-1; 7 bases align to TRBD1. The V gene's germline CDR1 is MGHDK and CDR2 SYGVNS. Unmatched junction bases numbered 6, after V lost 4 bases and J lost 9 bases. The CDR3 is made up of 13 amino acids. CDR3 protein: CASSGDRDGEQFF. The CDR3 nucleotides read TGTGCCAGCAGTGGTGACAGGGATGGTGAGCAGTTCTTC.

CDR3 coding DNA: TGTGCCAGCTCGCGGACAGGGGGCGAGCAGTACTTC. Translation gives CASSRTGGEQYF. The chain links TRBV18 to TRBJ2-7; 10 nucleotides line up with TRBD1. Germline CDR1 reads KGHSH; CDR2 reads LQKENI. The CDR3 is 12 residues long. After removal of 6 bases from V and 6 bases from J, the junction contained 2 bases not matched to a gene.

This clone was seen at least ten times. The rearrangement links TRBV6-1 to TRBJ2-1; 11 bases are a match to TRBD2. Germline V lookup: CDR1 MNHNS, CDR2 SASEGT. V was pared by 6 bases and J by 8 bases, with 3 bases of the junction left unmatched. The CDR3 consists of 13 residues. This CDR3 is CASRGLAVHEQFF. The CDR3, as DNA: TGTGCCAGCAGGGGACTAGCGGTGCATGAGCAGTTCTTC.

There are many counts of this clone. This chain connects TRBV5-4 to TRBJ2-7; D is undetermined. The length of the CDR3 is 13 residues. Trimming removed 0 bases from V and 7 bases from J, with 11 bases in between. The germline CDR1 and CDR2 sequences are SGHNT and YYREEE (reference sequence). The CDR3 nucleotides are TGTGCCAGCAGCTTGGGCTCAACCTTTGAGCAGTACTTC. Amino acids: CASSLGSTFEQYF.

This clone appeared a few times. The genes are TRBV6-1 and TRBJ2-7; a possible D gene is TRBD1 (6 bases). Germline values: CDR1 MNHNS, CDR2 SASEGT. CDR3 size: 14 residues. V was clipped by 4 bases and J by 2 bases, with 12 bases between them. CDR3 amino acids: CASSVRQGPYEQYF. In DNA, the CDR3 is TGTGCCAGCAGTGTTCGGCAGGGGCCCTACGAGCAGTACTTC.

This clone was counted many times. The V call is TRBV3-1, the J call TRBJ2-7, with D perhaps given as TRBD1 or TRBD2 (5 bases each). The V end was cut by 1 base, the J end by 9 bases, with 13 bases between. This CDR3 region has 13 residues. CDR1 and CDR2 (germline): LGHDT, YNNKEL (reference sequence). The CDR3 DNA reads TGTGCCAGCAGCCAAGGGGACCTCACGGGGCAGTACTTC. Translated, it gives CASSQGDLTGQYF.

This clone was observed many times. V and J are TRBV7-9 and TRBJ1-4, with D uncertain. V lost 8 bases and J 4 bases, leaving 17 bases between the germline ends. The CDR3 is 15 residues long. Germline V lookup: CDR1 SEHNR, CDR2 FQNEAQ (reference sequence). The CDR3 reads CASSLLAASNEKLFF. In DNA, the CDR3 is TGTGCCAGCTCCCTACTGGCAGCAAGTAATGAAAAACTGTTTTTT.

The sample holds many counts of this clone. A much larger clone lies one base from this, so it may be a read error. The same CDR3 can be traced to other DNA sequences in this sample. The chain links TRBV18 to TRBJ1-6; 7 positions match TRBD1. This CDR3 comprises 17 residues. Germline assignment: CDR1 KGHSH and CDR2 LQKENI. V shed 6 bases, J shed 7 bases, and the junction held 15 bases outside the gene matches. In DNA, the CDR3 is TGTGCCAGCTCCCGGGGACAGTCTTTAGACCCGAATTCACCCCTCCACTTT. Protein sequence: CASSRGQSLDPNSPLHF.

There are a few counts of this clone. Its ends do not fully match the called genes, so a read error is possible. V is TRBV27 and J is TRBJ1-4, with no clear D. The CDR3 runs 11 residues. Looked up from germline, CDR1 is MNHEY and CDR2 is SMNVEV (reference sequence). The CDR3 region has the DNA TGTGCCACCATGGCTAATGGAAAACTGTTTTTT. Its translation is CATMANGKLFF.

The table lists this clone with many counts. The V call is TRBV11-1, the J call TRBJ2-3; D call uncertain. V was trimmed by 2 bases and J by 0 bases, leaving 12 bases between them. There are 16 residues in the CDR3. The germline V gene encodes CDR1 SGHAT and CDR2 FQDESV (reference sequence). For the CDR3, the DNA is TGTGCCAGCAGCTTAATGGTACAGCCTAGCACAGATACGCAGTATTTT. It specifies CASSLMVQPSTDTQYF.

This clone was seen ten or more times. J is TRBJ1-2 and V is TRBV6-1; D not certain. Trimming stripped 5 bases from V and 3 bases from J, with 10 bases between. The CDR3 has 13 amino acids. CDR1 is MNHNS and CDR2 is SASEGT in the germline V gene. DNA of the CDR3: TGTGCCAGCAGTCCTGGGAGGGACTATGGCTACACCTTC. Its translation is CASSPGRDYGYTF.

Regarding this clone: A read error may be the cause here, since a much bigger clone is one base away. V gene TRBV5-6 combines with J gene TRBJ2-2; D ambiguous. Germline CDR1 and CDR2: SGHDT and YYEEEE. V lost 4 bases and J lost 2, with 15 bases in between. The CDR3 extends over 16 amino acids. The CDR3 is CASSTHRWRNTGELFF. CDR3 DNA: TGTGCCAGCAGCACCCATCGGTGGCGTAACACCGGGGAGCTGTTTTTT.

This clone is medium-sized. This chain connects TRBV6-2 or TRBV6-3 to TRBJ2-7; 7 bases match TRBD2. With V trimmed by 8 bases and J by 4 bases, 11 bases remained unmatched. The CDR3 has 14 residues. The germline V gene has CDR1 MNHEY and CDR2 SVGEGT. For the CDR3, the DNA is TGTGCCAGCGGTATGGGGGGGACCCTGTACGAGCAGTACTTC. This codes for CASGMGGTLYEQYF.

This clone appeared a few times. V usage is TRBV6-1 and J usage is TRBJ2-1; D is unclear. Germline CDR1 is MNHNS and CDR2 is SASEGT. This CDR3 region has 13 residues. Between the trimmed V and J ends, which lost 6 bases and 6 bases, there was a span of 12 bases. The CDR3 here is CASRCALGNEQFF. Here the CDR3 DNA reads TGTGCCAGCAGGTGTGCATTGGGCAATGAGCAGTTCTTC.

This clone has ten or more counts. This chain uses TRBV4-3 with TRBJ2-1; TRBD1 matches 9 bases. The CDR3 runs 16 residues. CDR1 and CDR2 (germline): LGHNA, YSLEER. V lost 0 bases to trimming and J lost 9 bases; unmatched junction nucleotides: 9. CDR3 amino acids: CASSQEWGQGKAEQFF. CDR3 nucleotides: TGCGCCAGCAGCCAAGAGTGGGGACAGGGTAAGGCTGAGCAGTTCTTC.

This clone was seen at least ten times. V is TRBV6-2 or TRBV6-3 and J is TRBJ1-5; D might be TRBD1 (6 bases). The CDR3 spans 15 residues. Per the germline V gene, CDR1 is MNHEY and CDR2 is SVGEGT. V was clipped by 7 bases and J by 1 base, with 14 bases between them. This CDR3 reads CASNGGRLSNQPQHF. The CDR3 region has the DNA TGTGCCAGCAACGGGGGGCGCTTGAGCAATCAGCCCCAGCATTTT.